A selection of T cell receptor beta chains follows, all from one sample in a study of PD-1 blockade in classical Hodgkin lymphoma. Data came from immunoSEQ multiplex PCR; TCRdb stores just in-frame clones and leaves some out. This table holds 100,000 or so clones, 90% found once. The material was peripheral blood mononuclear cells (PBMCs), obtained before the fourth cycle of nivolumab. The receptors were sampled from a human donor with classical Hodgkin lymphoma. CDR3s include the opening cysteine and the closing phenylalanine or tryptophan. Fields, in order: V gene, clone size, CDR3 length, D gene, J gene, CDR3 DNA, CDR3 protein. The D gene is left open where the match is weak. Size is stated for part of the rows, as once, few or many counts, or as a class when the clone is expanded.

V gene: TRBV9; clone size: -; CDR3 length: 15; D gene: TRBD2; J gene: TRBJ2-1; CDR3 DNA: TGTGCCAGCAGCCCCGGCGGGGGGGTGTTTGATGAGCAGTTCTTC; CDR3 protein: CASSPGGGVFDEQFF
V gene: TRBV6-1; clone size: -; CDR3 length: 15; D gene: TRBD1; J gene: TRBJ2-3; CDR3 DNA: TGTGCCAGCAGGGACCCGGGACAGGGGACAGATACGCAGTATTTT; CDR3 protein: CASRDPGQGTDTQYF
V gene: TRBV29-1; clone size: -; CDR3 length: 12; D gene: -; J gene: TRBJ1-3; CDR3 DNA: TGCAGCGCCAGGGACGGTGGAAACACCATATATTTT; CDR3 protein: CSARDGGNTIYF
V gene: TRBV18; clone size: -; CDR3 length: 15; D gene: -; J gene: TRBJ2-3; CDR3 DNA: TGTGCCAGCTCACCACGTATTGCTTACACAGATACGCAGTATTTT; CDR3 protein: CASSPRIAYTDTQYF
V gene: TRBV27; clone size: -; CDR3 length: 15; D gene: -; J gene: TRBJ2-3; CDR3 DNA: TGTGCCAGCAGTTCTATCGGGCGGGGCACAGATACGCAGTATTTT; CDR3 protein: CASSSIGRGTDTQYF
V gene: TRBV6-6; clone size: -; CDR3 length: 15; D gene: -; J gene: TRBJ2-7; CDR3 DNA: TGTGCCAGCAGTTACTCGGGTGACTATCCCTACGAGCAGTACTTC; CDR3 protein: CASSYSGDYPYEQYF
V gene: TRBV29-1; clone size: -; CDR3 length: 12; D gene: -; J gene: TRBJ1-2; CDR3 DNA: TGCAGCGTTGAGTTTCGGGGCTATGGCTACACCTTC; CDR3 protein: CSVEFRGYGYTF
V gene: TRBV11-2; clone size: -; CDR3 length: 15; D gene: TRBD1; J gene: TRBJ2-1; CDR3 DNA: TGTGCCAGCAGCGTAGACGGGACAGCATACAATGAGCAGTTCTTC; CDR3 protein: CASSVDGTAYNEQFF
V gene: TRBV6-1; clone size: -; CDR3 length: 17; D gene: -; J gene: TRBJ2-3; CDR3 DNA: TGTGCCAGCAGTGACGGGGTTGGGGGCGTTAGCACAGATACGCAGTATTTT; CDR3 protein: CASSDGVGGVSTDTQYF
V gene: TRBV5-1; clone size: -; CDR3 length: 15; D gene: TRBD1; J gene: TRBJ2-1; CDR3 DNA: TGCGCCAGCAGCTCGGTTCAGGGGGCAAGGAATGAGCAGTTCTTC; CDR3 protein: CASSSVQGARNEQFF
V gene: TRBV7-9; clone size: -; CDR3 length: 14; D gene: -; J gene: TRBJ1-2; CDR3 DNA: TGTGCCAGCTCAGACAGCCGCGATGCCTATGGCTACACCTTC; CDR3 protein: CASSDSRDAYGYTF
V gene: TRBV7-8; clone size: -; CDR3 length: 18; D gene: TRBD2; J gene: TRBJ2-7; CDR3 DNA: TGTGCCAGCAGCTTAAGCTGGGAGGGCGGGGGAACAACCTACGAGCAGTACTTC; CDR3 protein: CASSLSWEGGGTTYEQYF
V gene: TRBV28; clone size: -; CDR3 length: 16; D gene: -; J gene: TRBJ1-5; CDR3 DNA: TGTGCCAGCAGTGGTCGACAGATTAGGGGGGGACAGCCCCAGCATTTT; CDR3 protein: CASSGRQIRGGQPQHF
V gene: TRBV6-5; clone size: -; CDR3 length: 14; D gene: -; J gene: TRBJ1-1; CDR3 DNA: TGTGCCAGCAGTTACTCAATCGGGAGGTCTGAAGCTTTCTTT; CDR3 protein: CASSYSIGRSEAFF
V gene: TRBV15; clone size: -; CDR3 length: 15; D gene: -; J gene: TRBJ1-3; CDR3 DNA: TGTGCCACCAGCGAGGCCAGAAGCTCTGGAAACACCATATATTTT; CDR3 protein: CATSEARSSGNTIYF
V gene: TRBV5-4; clone size: -; CDR3 length: 13; D gene: TRBD2; J gene: TRBJ2-2; CDR3 DNA: TGTGCGGCCGGGACTACGAACACCGGGGAGCTGTTTTTT; CDR3 protein: CAAGTTNTGELFF
V gene: TRBV5-8; clone size: -; CDR3 length: 15; D gene: -; J gene: TRBJ1-6; CDR3 DNA: TGTGCCAGCAGCTTGTGGGCAGCCTCGAATTCACCCCTCCACTTT; CDR3 protein: CASSLWAASNSPLHF
V gene: TRBV6-1; clone size: -; CDR3 length: 14; D gene: -; J gene: TRBJ1-6; CDR3 DNA: TGTGCCAGCAGTGAACAGGGGAAGAATTCACCCCTCCACTTT; CDR3 protein: CASSEQGKNSPLHF
V gene: TRBV9; clone size: once; CDR3 length: 15; D gene: TRBD1; J gene: TRBJ2-7; CDR3 DNA: TGTGCCAGCAGCGTAGGACAGGGGGGGACCTACGAGCAGTACTTC; CDR3 protein: CASSVGQGGTYEQYF
V gene: TRBV6-1; clone size: -; CDR3 length: 18; D gene: -; J gene: TRBJ1-4; CDR3 DNA: TGTGCCAGCAGTGGGGGCCTGGGCCTAGTTGCAACTAATGAAAAACTGTTTTTT; CDR3 protein: CASSGGLGLVATNEKLFF
V gene: TRBV5-1; clone size: -; CDR3 length: 16; D gene: -; J gene: TRBJ1-1; CDR3 DNA: TGCGCCAGCAGCTTTGCAGGGAACACGGTTAACACTGAAGCTTTCTTT; CDR3 protein: CASSFAGNTVNTEAFF
V gene: TRBV27; clone size: -; CDR3 length: 16; D gene: -; J gene: TRBJ1-4; CDR3 DNA: TGTGCCAGCAGTTTATCGCGCCCCGGCTTTGGAGAAAAACTGTTTTTT; CDR3 protein: CASSLSRPGFGEKLFF
V gene: TRBV6-4; clone size: few; CDR3 length: 18; D gene: -; J gene: TRBJ2-2; CDR3 DNA: TGTGCCAGCAGTGACTCCCCCGTAGGGGGGGGCAACACCGGGGAGCTGTTTTTT; CDR3 protein: CASSDSPVGGGNTGELFF
V gene: TRBV11-2; clone size: -; CDR3 length: 15; D gene: -; J gene: TRBJ2-2; CDR3 DNA: TGTGCCAGCAGCTTTTTACGGGGCTCCACCGGGGAGCTGTTTTTT; CDR3 protein: CASSFLRGSTGELFF
V gene: TRBV9; clone size: -; CDR3 length: 13; D gene: -; J gene: TRBJ2-2; CDR3 DNA: TGTGCCAGCAGCGTACAGGGGACCGGGGAGCTGTTTTTT; CDR3 protein: CASSVQGTGELFF
V gene: TRBV7-3; clone size: -; CDR3 length: 15; D gene: -; J gene: TRBJ1-1; CDR3 DNA: TGTGCCAGCAGCCCAGTGGGAGGTTCGAACACTGAAGCTTTCTTT; CDR3 protein: CASSPVGGSNTEAFF
V gene: TRBV6-6; clone size: -; CDR3 length: 15; D gene: -; J gene: TRBJ2-2; CDR3 DNA: TGTGCCAGCAGTCCTGGACGGATGAACACCGGGGAGCTGTTTTTT; CDR3 protein: CASSPGRMNTGELFF
V gene: TRBV27; clone size: -; CDR3 length: 15; D gene: -; J gene: TRBJ1-5; CDR3 DNA: TGTGCCAGCAGTAGCAGGACAGCTAGCAATCAGCCCCAGCATTTT; CDR3 protein: CASSSRTASNQPQHF
V gene: TRBV11-2; clone size: -; CDR3 length: 16; D gene: TRBD2; J gene: TRBJ2-2; CDR3 DNA: TGTGCCAGCAGCTTAAATAGCGGGGGGGCCGGCGGGGAGCTGTTTTTT; CDR3 protein: CASSLNSGGAGGELFF
V gene: TRBV13; clone size: few; CDR3 length: 16; D gene: -; J gene: TRBJ2-3; CDR3 DNA: TGTGCCAGCAGCCGTCCAGGGATTCGTGGCACAGATACGCAGTATTTT; CDR3 protein: CASSRPGIRGTDTQYF
V gene: TRBV5-1; clone size: -; CDR3 length: 15; D gene: -; J gene: TRBJ1-2; CDR3 DNA: TGCGCCAGCAGCTGGATAGGGGACGCGGGCTATGGCTACACCTTC; CDR3 protein: CASSWIGDAGYGYTF
V gene: TRBV6-1; clone size: once; CDR3 length: 11; D gene: -; J gene: TRBJ2-1; CDR3 DNA: TGTGCCAGCAGGGGGCCAAATGAGCAGTTCTTC; CDR3 protein: CASRGPNEQFF
V gene: TRBV7-8; clone size: -; CDR3 length: 15; D gene: -; J gene: TRBJ1-5; CDR3 DNA: TGTGCCAGCAGCCCGGGGACGGACATGGTGGAGCCCCAGCATTTT; CDR3 protein: CASSPGTDMVEPQHF
V gene: TRBV5-5; clone size: -; CDR3 length: 15; D gene: -; J gene: TRBJ1-5; CDR3 DNA: TGTGCCAGCAGCTTAAACAGGGATAGCAATCAGCCCCAGCATTTT; CDR3 protein: CASSLNRDSNQPQHF
V gene: TRBV7-9; clone size: -; CDR3 length: 16; D gene: TRBD1; J gene: TRBJ1-1; CDR3 DNA: TGTGCCAGCAGCTCCCGCACCGGGACAGGTCGGACTGAAGCTTTCTTT; CDR3 protein: CASSSRTGTGRTEAFF